This is a list of T cell receptor beta chains from one sample in a study of T-cell memory formation after mild COVID-19. TCRdb re-derived calls from the 5' RACE reads in MiXCR, one entry per CDR3 protein. The top ten hold roughly a fifth of the sample, which has around 250,000 distinct CDR3 sequences, roughly a sixth seen once. Material for sequencing was PBMCs or a T cell subset sorted from them (not recorded which). The receptors were gathered from a man aged 18 to 35 who had mild COVID-19 (a few samples of this study predate the infection). Cell type and time point are not known. The CDR3 runs from the conserved cysteine through the conserved F or W. A D gene is named only where the DNA matches it firmly. For some rows the clone size is stated as once, few or many, or as a class when expanded; others skip it.

j_gene | d_gene | v_gene | abundance | CDR3nt | CDR3aa
TRBJ1-1 | NA | TRBV18 | few | TGTGCCAGCTCACCGTCCCGGACGGCTAACACTGAAGCTTTCTTT | CASSPSRTANTEAFF
TRBJ2-3 | TRBD1 | TRBV11-2 | NA | TGTGCCAGCAGCTGGCTCCGGGACAGGGGGCCAGATACGCAGTATTTT | CASSWLRDRGPDTQYF
TRBJ2-1 | TRBD1 | TRBV7-3 | few | TGTGCCAGCAGCTTAAAAGCCCGGGACAGGGATGATGAGCAGTTCTTC | CASSLKARDRDDEQFF
TRBJ2-3 | NA | TRBV24-1 | NA | TGTGCCACCAAATCCGGGACCACAGATACGCAGTATTTT | CATKSGTTDTQYF
TRBJ1-3 | NA | TRBV4-3 | few | TGCGCCAGCAGTTCCGGGGGGTCTGGAAACACCATATATTTT | CASSSGGSGNTIYF
TRBJ2-5 | TRBD2 | TRBV7-2 | NA | TGTGCCAGCAGCTGGCCTGGGGGAGGAGCGGGGGGGCCAGAGACCCAGTACTTC | CASSWPGGGAGGPETQYF
TRBJ2-1 | NA | TRBV19 | many | TGTGCCAGTAGTATACGAGCTTGGGGGAGCTCCTACAATGAGCAGTTCTTC | CASSIRAWGSSYNEQFF
TRBJ1-2 | NA | TRBV5-1 | NA | TGCGCCACAAACGAGGCAGGGGCGAACTATGGCTACACCTTC | CATNEAGANYGYTF
TRBJ1-6 | NA | TRBV12-3/TRBV12-4 | NA | TGTGCCAGCAGTCGGACGGCTGAAGGGTCACCCCTCCACTTT | CASSRTAEGSPLHF
TRBJ2-1 | TRBD2 | TRBV7-9 | NA | TGTGCCAGCAGCTCCGGACTAGCGGGGGAGATTGAGCAGTTCTTC | CASSSGLAGEIEQFF
TRBJ2-3 | TRBD1 | TRBV6-2/TRBV6-3 | few | TGTGCCAGCTTGGAGACAGGGGAGACAGATACGCAGTATTTT | CASLETGETDTQYF
TRBJ2-2 | TRBD1 | TRBV6-5 | NA | TGTGCCAGCAGTTACTCGTCAGGGGGTGGCACCGGGGAGCTGTTTTTT | CASSYSSGGGTGELFF
TRBJ1-1 | NA | TRBV7-9 | NA | TGTGCCAGCAGCTTAGGGCAGCTAGAAGCTTTCTTT | CASSLGQLEAFF
TRBJ2-2 | TRBD1 | TRBV4-1 | NA | TGCGCCAGCAGCCAACCTCGGACAGGGCGAGAGGACACCGGGGAGCTGTTTTTT | CASSQPRTGREDTGELFF
TRBJ2-1 | TRBD2 | TRBV5-1 | NA | TGCGCCAGCAGCTTTTTCGGGGGGACCTACAATGAGCAGTTCTTC | CASSFFGGTYNEQFF
TRBJ1-6 | NA | TRBV12-3/TRBV12-4 | NA | TGTGCCAGCAGTTTAGGTCCCTCGAACAATATCAATTCACCCCTCCACTTT | CASSLGPSNNINSPLHF
TRBJ2-1 | TRBD2 | TRBV20-1 | NA | TGCAGTGCTAGAGATCCGCGGGGGACCTACAATGAGCAGTTCTTC | CSARDPRGTYNEQFF
TRBJ2-1 | NA | TRBV20-1 | NA | TGCAGTCCTTCCCGCCCTAGTTTTAACAATGAGCAGTTCTTC | CSPSRPSFNNEQFF
TRBJ1-6 | TRBD1 | TRBV6-4 | NA | TGTGCCAGTAATCCGACCCGGGACAGGGGTTCACCCCTCCACTTT | CASNPTRDRGSPLHF
TRBJ2-3 | NA | TRBV7-3 | NA | TGTGCCAGCAGCTTAACTCCCAGCGGTAGCACAGATACGCAGTATTTT | CASSLTPSGSTDTQYF
TRBJ2-1 | NA | TRBV12-3/TRBV12-4 | NA | TGTGCCAGCAGACCGAGACCTACCTACAATGAGCAGTTCTTC | CASRPRPTYNEQFF
TRBJ2-7 | NA | TRBV11-3 | once | TGTGCCAGCAGCTTCTCCCTCCTGGGGGAGCAGTACTTC | CASSFSLLGEQYF
TRBJ2-3 | NA | TRBV4-1 | many | TGCGCCAGCAGCCAAGCGGCAGATACGCAGTATTTT | CASSQAADTQYF
TRBJ2-7 | TRBD1 | TRBV6-6 | few | TGTGCCAGCAGCCAACAGGGGGGAAGCGACGAGCAGTACTTC | CASSQQGGSDEQYF
TRBJ2-3 | NA | TRBV6-2/TRBV6-3 | few | TGTGCCAGCACCTTGACCCCGGGGGCAGATACGCAGTATTTT | CASTLTPGADTQYF
TRBJ1-2 | TRBD1 | TRBV20-1 | NA | TGCAGTGCTAGGAGGGGCCAGGGGGCCCTCTATGGCTACACCTTC | CSARRGQGALYGYTF
TRBJ2-3 | TRBD2 | TRBV5-6 | few | TGTGCCAGCAGCTGGGCTAGCGGGAGCAATAGAGATACGCAGTATTTT | CASSWASGSNRDTQYF
TRBJ2-2 | TRBD1 | TRBV5-1 | few | TGCGCCAGCAGCCCGACAGGGTATGTCGCCGGGGAGCTGTTTTTT | CASSPTGYVAGELFF
TRBJ2-1 | NA | TRBV6-4 | few | TGTGCCAGCAGTGACTCGATAGTAGCCCGGTTCGGGCCTAGCTCCTACAATGAGCAGTTCTTC | CASSDSIVARFGPSSYNEQFF
TRBJ1-2 | TRBD1 | TRBV7-9 | NA | TGTGCCAGCAGCTTACAAAAAAGTACAGGGGGCGGTGGCTACACCTTC | CASSLQKSTGGGGYTF
TRBJ2-2 | TRBD1 | TRBV6-2/TRBV6-3 | few | TGTGCCAGCAGACAGGGGCTGAACGGGGAGCTGTTTTTT | CASRQGLNGELFF
TRBJ2-7 | TRBD2 | TRBV4-3 | NA | TGCGCCAGCAGCCAAGATCAAGCGGAGCGGGGGAATACCTACGAGCAGTACTTC | CASSQDQAERGNTYEQYF
TRBJ2-7 | NA | TRBV10-3 | NA | TGTGCCATCACCTCCGACAGGGAGGGGAACGAGCAGTACTTC | CAITSDREGNEQYF
TRBJ2-1 | NA | TRBV27 | NA | TGTGCCAGCAGCCTAGCCCCTCCGGGAGATGAGCAGTTCTTC | CASSLAPPGDEQFF
TRBJ2-1 | NA | TRBV7-2 | NA | TGTGCCAGCAGCTTAGTCCCAGGGGCCGGAAGATACAATGAGCAGTTCTTC | CASSLVPGAGRYNEQFF
TRBJ1-6 | NA | TRBV30 | few | TGTGCCTGGAGGAAGTTGACAGGTTCTATAAGTTCACCCCTCCACTTT | CAWRKLTGSISSPLHF
TRBJ2-5 | TRBD2 | TRBV5-1 | few | TGCGCCAGCAGTTCGGCGACTAGCGGGGGAGAGACCCAGTACTTC | CASSSATSGGETQYF
TRBJ2-4 | NA | TRBV11-2 | NA | TGTGCCAGCAGCTTGCACCGGGACACCGCGTTCATTCAGTACTTC | CASSLHRDTAFIQYF
TRBJ1-1 | NA | TRBV29-1 | NA | TGCAGCGACCGCCGGCCCGCAGCGGCTGAAGCTTTCTTT | CSDRRPAAAEAFF
TRBJ1-1 | NA | TRBV7-2 | few | TGTGCCAGCAGTCGGTCCATGAACACTGAAGCTTTCTTT | CASSRSMNTEAFF
TRBJ2-1 | NA | TRBV4-3 | NA | TGCGCCAGCAGCCAAGATCGGACCCTCTCCAATGAGCAGTTCTTC | CASSQDRTLSNEQFF
TRBJ1-1 | NA | TRBV20-1 | few | TGCAGTGCTAGAAAGGGAGACGGGCACACTGAAGCTTTCTTT | CSARKGDGHTEAFF
TRBJ1-1 | TRBD1 | TRBV20-1 | NA | TGCAGTGCTAATACAGGGGGTATATCCACTGAAGCTTTCTTT | CSANTGGISTEAFF
TRBJ1-1 | NA | TRBV4-3 | few | TGCGCCAGCAGCCAAGGACCCTACACTGAAGCTTTCTTT | CASSQGPYTEAFF
TRBJ2-3 | TRBD1 | TRBV24-1 | few | TGTGCCACCAGTGAATCTGGACAGGGTGGGCACACAGATACGCAGTATTTT | CATSESGQGGHTDTQYF
TRBJ2-2 | NA | TRBV5-1 | NA | TGCGCCAGCAGCTTGGAAGGCAGGAACACCGGGGAGCTGTTTTTT | CASSLEGRNTGELFF
TRBJ2-6 | NA | TRBV4-3 | few | TGCGCCAGCAGCCTCGAGAGGGGAACTGGGGCCAACGTCCTGACTTTC | CASSLERGTGANVLTF
TRBJ2-5 | NA | TRBV20-1 | NA | TGCAGTGCTAGTAACCTCCAAGGGACCCAGTACTTC | CSASNLQGTQYF
TRBJ1-6 | NA | TRBV20-1 | NA | TGCAGTGCTGCCCTCCCCGATTCACCCCTCCACTTT | CSAALPDSPLHF
TRBJ1-2 | TRBD1 | TRBV4-3 | NA | TGCGCCAGCAGCCAGACAGGGAATAACTATGGCTACACCTTC | CASSQTGNNYGYTF
TRBJ2-7 | TRBD1 | TRBV15 | NA | TGTGCCACCAGTGGGACAGGGCGAACCTACGAGCAGTACTTC | CATSGTGRTYEQYF
TRBJ2-3 | NA | TRBV5-1 | NA | TGCGCCAGCAGCTTGGTTCCGGCGAGCACAGATACGCAGTATTTT | CASSLVPASTDTQYF
TRBJ2-1 | TRBD2 | TRBV3-1 | NA | TGTGCCAGCAGCCCAGTGACTAGCGGGGGGTACAATGAGCAGTTCTTC | CASSPVTSGGYNEQFF
TRBJ1-3 | NA | TRBV7-6 | NA | TGTGCCAGCAGCCTTTCGACAGGTCGATCTGGAAACACCATATATTTT | CASSLSTGRSGNTIYF